This T cell receptor (beta chain) was captured by sequencing in a study of shared clonotypes between healthy human individuals. Overall study results and limits: When compared with the clonotypes that were shared by all four sorted-subset donors, the non-shared clonotypes turned out to have lower generation probabilities. Though the depth was large, rarefaction showed that sorted-subset sequencing was incomplete.

Regarding this clone: Its antigen remains unidentified.

For sorted subsets, about 190 ng DNA per replicate equaled approximately 32,000 T cell genomes. Assay used: immunoSEQ multiplex PCR; TCRdb lists only in-frame clones, some missing. In the table there are nearly 750,000 clones, 72% of which are singletons. Trimming removed 6 bases at V and 4 bases at J, with 15 bases between. The CDR3 sequence is 15 residues long. Germline V gene data show CDR1 as MNHEY and CDR2 as SVGAGI. Adult Caucasians living in Nashville, Tennessee made up all of the donors. This rearrangement joins TRBV6-5 to TRBJ2-2; D possibly corresponds to TRBD1 (6 bases). The sample comprised memory CD4+ T cells sorted from blood. The subset was: CD45RA-negative fraction. The sequence came from a woman in her 30s in good health. CDR3 nucleotides: TGTGCCAGCAGAGACGGACAGCTTTCCACCGGGGAGCTGTTTTTT. This translates into CASRDGQLSTGELFF.